Shown below are 5 T cell receptor beta chains from a single sample sequenced in a study of response to subunit inactivated influenza vaccine. TCRdb re-derived calls from the RT-PCR reads in MiXCR, one entry per CDR3 protein. This table has approximately 680,000 distinct CDR3 sequences, about 15% appearing once. Sample: PBMCs from blood, taken approximately 12 days after vaccination. These receptors were taken from a man in his fifties who received an inactivated influenza vaccine.

This clonotype turned up a few times. V and J are TRBV30 and TRBJ2-3; D may be TRBD1 (5 bases). This CDR3 region has 14 residues. Germline assignment: CDR1 GTSNPN and CDR2 SVGIG (reference sequence). V dropped 1 base and J dropped 3 bases, with 11 bases sitting between them. For the CDR3, the DNA is TGTGCCTGGAGTGAGGCCGGACATACAGATACGCAGTATTTT. Protein product: CAWSEAGHTDTQYF.

This chain uses TRBV29-1 with TRBJ2-7; 8 bases fit TRBD1. Trimming cost V 7 bases and J 6 bases; bases outside gene matches: 8. Germline CDR1 reads SQVTM; CDR2 reads ANQGSEA. This CDR3 has 12 residues. CDR3 sequence (DNA): TGCAGCGGTCGGACAGGGCGGAGCGAGCAGTACTTC. The encoded protein is CSGRTGRSEQYF.

This clonotype was detected a few times. The chain couples TRBV27 to TRBJ2-1; TRBD2 agrees at 7 bases. The CDR3 loop spans 14 amino acids. Germline assignment: CDR1 MNHEY and CDR2 SMNVEV (reference sequence). J lost 7 bases, V lost 3 bases, and 6 bases had no gene match. CDR3 sequence reads: CASSLGEGYNEQFF. As DNA, the CDR3 is TGTGCCAGCAGTTTGGGGGAGGGCTATAATGAGCAGTTCTTC.

This clonotype has a handful of counts. The genes are TRBV5-1 and TRBJ2-3, with D perhaps matching TRBD1 (6 bases). The germline V gene encodes CDR1 SGHRS and CDR2 YFSETQ. The CDR3 is 15 amino acids. V shed 2 bases and J shed 4 bases, with 14 bases lying between them. CDR3 residues: CASSFPRGSADTQYF. The CDR3 DNA sequence: TGCGCCAGCAGCTTTCCCAGGGGCAGCGCAGATACGCAGTATTTT.

This clonotype came up a few times. This chain joins TRBV12-3 or TRBV12-4 and TRBJ2-2; no reliable D call. There are 13 residues in the CDR3. V was pared by 7 bases and J by 6 bases, with 12 bases between. CDR3 nucleotides: TGTGCCAGCACCCGGGCGAGCGCCGGGGAGCTGTTTTTT. Residues: CASTRASAGELFF.